A selection of T cell receptor beta chains follows, all from one sample in a study of T cell clones after liver transplantation. Sequenced by immunoSEQ multiplex PCR; TCRdb stores in-frame clones only, minus some. This table holds nearly 55,000 clones, about 81% found once. The source material was CD4+ T cells from blood, sampled before liver transplant. The origin of the receptors is a human donor who received a liver transplant. Each CDR3 is given with its conserved first and last residue. Each record gives: clone size, D gene, V gene, J gene, CDR3 protein, CDR3 DNA. A D gene is named only where the DNA matches it firmly. For some rows the clone size is stated as once, few or many, or as a class when expanded; others skip it.

size: .; D: .; V: TRBV5-1; J: TRBJ1-2; CDR3: CASSWAGEGSHGYTF; DNA: TGCGCCAGCAGCTGGGCAGGGGAGGGTAGCCATGGCTACACCTTC
size: .; D: .; V: TRBV7-9; J: TRBJ1-1; CDR3: CASRDRAEAFF; DNA: TGTGCCAGCAGGGACCGAGCTGAAGCTTTCTTT
size: .; D: .; V: TRBV19; J: TRBJ1-2; CDR3: CASTSRRRLGGYTF; DNA: TGTGCCAGTACCTCCCGCCGGCGACTCGGCGGCTACACCTTC
size: .; D: TRBD1; V: TRBV7-2; J: TRBJ1-2; CDR3: CASSARDRGNGYTF; DNA: TGTGCCAGCAGCGCGCGGGACAGGGGCAATGGCTACACCTTC
size: .; D: TRBD1; V: TRBV7-3; J: TRBJ2-7; CDR3: CASSQDRSGEQYF; DNA: TGTGCCAGCAGCCAGGACAGGTCGGGAGAGCAGTACTTC
size: .; D: TRBD2; V: TRBV29-1; J: TRBJ2-5; CDR3: CSVEGGGETQYF; DNA: TGCAGCGTTGAAGGCGGGGGGGAGACCCAGTACTTC
size: .; D: .; V: TRBV5-1; J: TRBJ1-2; CDR3: CASVTEPVRKTYGYTF; DNA: TGCGCCAGCGTAACTGAACCGGTTCGAAAGACCTATGGCTACACCTTC
size: .; D: .; V: TRBV11-1; J: TRBJ2-5; CDR3: CASSTVGVVETQYF; DNA: TGTGCCAGCAGCACGGTGGGGGTCGTAGAGACCCAGTACTTC
size: .; D: TRBD1; V: TRBV7-9; J: TRBJ2-7; CDR3: CASSPWTGPYEQYF; DNA: TGTGCCAGCAGCCCTTGGACAGGGCCCTACGAGCAGTACTTC
size: .; D: TRBD1; V: TRBV9; J: TRBJ1-5; CDR3: CASSEGANQPQHF; DNA: TGTGCCAGCAGCGAGGGGGCGAATCAGCCCCAGCATTTT
size: .; D: TRBD1; V: TRBV27; J: TRBJ1-2; CDR3: CASSVGQGSSYGYTF; DNA: TGTGCCAGCAGTGTGGGACAGGGATCCTCCTATGGCTACACCTTC
size: .; D: TRBD2; V: TRBV27; J: TRBJ2-7; CDR3: CASSSSTGLAGVPHEQYF; DNA: TGTGCCAGCAGTTCCTCAACCGGACTAGCGGGAGTGCCTCACGAGCAGTACTTC
size: .; D: TRBD2; V: TRBV7-9; J: TRBJ2-7; CDR3: CASSTSGRNSYEQYF; DNA: TGTGCCAGCAGCACTAGCGGGAGGAACTCCTACGAGCAGTACTTC
size: .; D: TRBD2; V: TRBV6-5; J: TRBJ2-1; CDR3: CASSYLGLADEQFF; DNA: TGTGCCAGCAGTTATTTGGGACTAGCGGATGAGCAGTTCTTC
size: .; D: .; V: TRBV29-1; J: TRBJ1-1; CDR3: CSGGTYRDTEAFF; DNA: TGCAGCGGGGGGACGTACAGAGACACTGAAGCTTTCTTT
size: .; D: .; V: TRBV6-4; J: TRBJ2-2; CDR3: CASSDSPAGPGELFF; DNA: TGTGCCAGCAGTGACTCCCCAGCCGGGCCCGGGGAGCTGTTTTTT
size: once; D: TRBD2; V: TRBV10-3; J: TRBJ2-7; CDR3: CAISGRLAGAHEQYF; DNA: TGTGCCATCAGTGGTCGGCTAGCGGGAGCCCACGAGCAGTACTTC
size: once; D: TRBD1; V: TRBV7-2; J: TRBJ2-2; CDR3: CASSQYRGTGELFF; DNA: TGTGCCAGCAGCCAATACAGGGGAACCGGGGAGCTGTTTTTT
size: once; D: TRBD2; V: TRBV7-9; J: TRBJ2-5; CDR3: CASSYQTGGEQTQYF; DNA: TGTGCCAGCAGTTATCAAACGGGGGGTGAACAGACCCAGTACTTC
size: .; D: TRBD2; V: TRBV4-3; J: TRBJ2-3; CDR3: CASSQVTTSGGAADTQYF; DNA: TGCGCCAGCAGCCAAGTCACCACTAGCGGGGGGGCGGCAGATACGCAGTATTTT
size: .; D: .; V: TRBV5-1; J: TRBJ2-5; CDR3: CASSSTPGRETQYF; DNA: TGCGCCAGCAGCTCGACCCCGGGGAGGGAGACCCAGTACTTC
size: .; D: .; V: TRBV7-3; J: TRBJ2-2; CDR3: CASSLSLAPGGELFF; DNA: TGTGCCAGCAGCTTAAGTCTAGCGCCTGGGGGGGAGCTGTTTTTT
size: .; D: .; V: TRBV5-6; J: TRBJ2-7; CDR3: CASSFKGPDEQYF; DNA: TGTGCCAGCAGCTTTAAGGGGCCGGACGAGCAGTACTTC
size: .; D: .; V: TRBV6-6; J: TRBJ2-3; CDR3: CASSSAGASTDTQYF; DNA: TGTGCCAGCAGTTCCGCGGGGGCAAGCACAGATACGCAGTATTTT
size: .; D: .; V: TRBV6-1; J: TRBJ2-3; CDR3: CASSVGKRGSTDTQYF; DNA: TGTGCCAGCAGTGTCGGAAAACGAGGTAGCACAGATACGCAGTATTTT
size: .; D: .; V: TRBV5-1; J: TRBJ1-2; CDR3: CASSQSGTQEGDYTF; DNA: TGCGCCAGCAGCCAGTCCGGGACCCAGGAAGGGGACTACACCTTC
size: .; D: .; V: TRBV7-2; J: TRBJ1-1; CDR3: CASSLLRVEAFF; DNA: TGTGCCAGCAGCTTACTTAGGGTTGAAGCTTTCTTT
size: .; D: TRBD1; V: TRBV28; J: TRBJ1-1; CDR3: CASRTGGADTEAFF; DNA: TGTGCCAGCCGGACAGGGGGCGCAGACACTGAAGCTTTCTTT
size: .; D: TRBD2; V: TRBV29-1; J: TRBJ2-1; CDR3: CSVGAVGTSGGRRAGQFF; DNA: TGCAGCGTTGGGGCCGTGGGGACTAGCGGGGGGAGAAGAGCGGGGCAGTTCTTC
size: .; D: .; V: TRBV25-1; J: TRBJ2-3; CDR3: CASSESGGGTGTQYF; DNA: TGTGCCAGCAGTGAAAGCGGTGGAGGCACAGGTACGCAGTATTTT
size: .; D: .; V: TRBV7-9; J: TRBJ1-1; CDR3: CASSQSGGSNTEAFF; DNA: TGTGCCAGCAGCCAAAGCGGGGGGTCGAACACTGAAGCTTTCTTT
size: .; D: .; V: TRBV7-3; J: TRBJ2-2; CDR3: CASSRVGRTSNTGELFF; DNA: TGTGCCAGCAGCCGCGTTGGGAGGACGTCGAACACCGGGGAGCTGTTTTTT
size: .; D: TRBD2; V: TRBV28; J: TRBJ2-1; CDR3: CASSLVKGNSGSLNEQFF; DNA: TGTGCCAGCAGTTTGGTTAAGGGCAATAGCGGGAGTCTTAATGAGCAGTTCTTC
size: .; D: .; V: TRBV19; J: TRBJ2-2; CDR3: CASSIRATGPGELFF; DNA: TGTGCCAGTAGTATTAGGGCAACAGGACCCGGGGAGCTGTTTTTT
size: .; D: TRBD1; V: TRBV30; J: TRBJ2-1; CDR3: CAWSVGGTGQHEQFF; DNA: TGTGCCTGGAGTGTTGGCGGGACAGGGCAGCATGAGCAGTTCTTC
size: .; D: .; V: TRBV27; J: TRBJ2-3; CDR3: CASRTGLPTDTQYF; DNA: TGTGCCAGCAGGACGGGACTGCCCACAGATACGCAGTATTTT